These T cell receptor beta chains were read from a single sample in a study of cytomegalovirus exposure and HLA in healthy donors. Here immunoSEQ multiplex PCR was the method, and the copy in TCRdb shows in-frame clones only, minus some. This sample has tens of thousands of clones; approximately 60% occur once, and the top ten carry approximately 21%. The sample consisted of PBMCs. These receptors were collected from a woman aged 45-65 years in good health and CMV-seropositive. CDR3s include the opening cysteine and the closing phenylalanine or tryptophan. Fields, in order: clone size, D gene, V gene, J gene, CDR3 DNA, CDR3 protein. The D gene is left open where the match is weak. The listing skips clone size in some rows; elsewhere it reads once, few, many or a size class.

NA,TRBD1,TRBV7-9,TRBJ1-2,TGTGCCAGCAGCTCCTCGGGACAGGAGAACTATGGCTACACCTTC,CASSSSGQENYGYTF
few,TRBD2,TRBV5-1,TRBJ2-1,TGCGCCAGCAGCTTGTTGGGACTACCTCTAAGCTCCTACAATGAGCAGTTCTTC,CASSLLGLPLSSYNEQFF
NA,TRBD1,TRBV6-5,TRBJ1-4,TGTGCCAGCAGTTACCAGGGACAGGGGCCTAATGAAAAACTGTTTTTT,CASSYQGQGPNEKLFF
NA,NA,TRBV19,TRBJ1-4,TGTGCCAGTAGTTCTCAGGGGACAACTAATGAAAAACTGTTTTTT,CASSSQGTTNEKLFF
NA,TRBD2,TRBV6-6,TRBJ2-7,TGTGCCAGCAACATGAGAGCGGGGGTCTCCTACGAGCAGTACTTC,CASNMRAGVSYEQYF
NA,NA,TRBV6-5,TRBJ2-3,TGTGCCAGCAGTTACTACCCCTCACGCGGTACGCAGTATTTT,CASSYYPSRGTQYF
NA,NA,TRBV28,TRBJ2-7,TGTGCCAGCAGTTTGTTGGCTCCATCCTACGAGCAGTACTTC,CASSLLAPSYEQYF
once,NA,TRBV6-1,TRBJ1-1,TGTGCCAGCAGTAACAAACAGGGGAACACTGAAGCTTTCTTT,CASSNKQGNTEAFF
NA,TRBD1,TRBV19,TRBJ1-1,TGTGCCAGTAGTTTCGGACAGGGGGGGAACACTGAAGCTTTCTTT,CASSFGQGGNTEAFF
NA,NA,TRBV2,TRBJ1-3,TGTGCCAGCAGTGAACAAGTGATCGGCTCTGGAAACACCATATATTTT,CASSEQVIGSGNTIYF
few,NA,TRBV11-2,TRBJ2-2,TGTGCCAGCAGCTTAATTTCAGGGTCAGACACCGGGGAGCTGTTTTTT,CASSLISGSDTGELFF
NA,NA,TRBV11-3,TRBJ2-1,TGTGCCAGCAGCTTGAGGGCCAATGAGCAGTTCTTC,CASSLRANEQFF
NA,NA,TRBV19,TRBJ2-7,TGTGCCAGTAGTATTGGCAGTACCTACGAGCAGTACTTC,CASSIGSTYEQYF
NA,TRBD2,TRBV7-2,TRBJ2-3,TGTGCCAGCAGCCAACAACTAGCGGGGGGAGATACGCAGTATTTT,CASSQQLAGGDTQYF
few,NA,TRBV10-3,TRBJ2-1,TGTGCCATCAGCGGTTTTAGCGACTACAATGAGCAGTTCTTC,CAISGFSDYNEQFF
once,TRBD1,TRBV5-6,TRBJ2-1,TGTGCCAGCAGCGCCGGGACAGGGGGCGGGAAGCAGTTCTTC,CASSAGTGGGKQFF
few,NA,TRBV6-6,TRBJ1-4,TGTGCCAGCAGATTTGGACAGAATGAAAAACTGTTTTTT,CASRFGQNEKLFF
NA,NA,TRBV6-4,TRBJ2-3,TGTGCCAGCAGTGGAACAGCCGAAAGCACAGATACGCAGTATTTT,CASSGTAESTDTQYF
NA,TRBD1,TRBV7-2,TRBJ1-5,TGTGCCAGCAGCTTCCGGACAGGGTGGGATCAGCCCCAGCATTTT,CASSFRTGWDQPQHF
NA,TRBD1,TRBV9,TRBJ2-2,TGTGCCAGCAGCGTAAATACCGGGACAGGGGACACCGGGGAGCTGTTTTTT,CASSVNTGTGDTGELFF
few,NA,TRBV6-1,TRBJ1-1,TGTGCCAGCGAACAGAGACAGTCCATGAACACTGAAGCTTTCTTT,CASEQRQSMNTEAFF
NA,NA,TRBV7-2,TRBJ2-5,TGTGCCAGCAGCTTAGAACACCCAGCGTACCAAGAGACCCAGTACTTC,CASSLEHPAYQETQYF
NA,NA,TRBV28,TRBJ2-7,TGTGCCAGCAGTTTACGGCCAAGGGGCTCCTACGAGCAGTACTTC,CASSLRPRGSYEQYF
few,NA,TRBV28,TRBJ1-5,TGTGCCAGCAGTTTAACGAGCCACAGGGCAGGTCAGCCCCAGCATTTT,CASSLTSHRAGQPQHF
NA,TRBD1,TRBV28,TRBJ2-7,TGTGCCAGCAGTTCCCGGGACAGGGGGCTTGAGCAGTACTTC,CASSSRDRGLEQYF
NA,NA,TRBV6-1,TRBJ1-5,TGTGCCAGCAGTGAACGTACAGGCAATCAGCCCCAGCATTTT,CASSERTGNQPQHF
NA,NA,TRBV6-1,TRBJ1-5,TGTGCCAGCCGCAGGGTAGAACTTAGCAATCAGCCCCAGCATTTT,CASRRVELSNQPQHF
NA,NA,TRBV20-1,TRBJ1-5,TGCAGTGCCACAGGCCGACATTTT,CSATGRHF
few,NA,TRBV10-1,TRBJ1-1,TGCGCCAGCAGTGATTATTTGAACACTGAAGCTTTCTTT,CASSDYLNTEAFF
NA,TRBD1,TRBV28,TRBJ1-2,TGTGCCAGTCGGGGACAGGGCGACTATGGCTACACCTTC,CASRGQGDYGYTF
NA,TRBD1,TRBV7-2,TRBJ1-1,TGTGCCAGCAGCTTAGGACAGGGGCTTGAAGCTTTCTTT,CASSLGQGLEAFF
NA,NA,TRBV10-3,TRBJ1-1,TGTGCCTCCAGGGGGAACACTGAAGCTTTCTTT,CASRGNTEAFF
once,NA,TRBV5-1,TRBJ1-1,TGCGCCAGCAGCTTGATACAGGGGAACACTGAAGCTTTCTTT,CASSLIQGNTEAFF
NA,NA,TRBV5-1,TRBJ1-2,TGCGCCAGCAGCTACTCCCGGGAAAATGGCTACACCTTC,CASSYSRENGYTF
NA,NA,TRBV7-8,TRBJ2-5,TGTGCCAGCAGCTTAGGCAAAACGAGGGAGACCCAGTACTTC,CASSLGKTRETQYF
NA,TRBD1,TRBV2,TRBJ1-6,TGTGCCAGCAGCGAGCGGACAGGGAATAATTCACCCCTCCACTTT,CASSERTGNNSPLHF
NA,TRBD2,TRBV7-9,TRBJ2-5,TGTGCCAGCAGCCGACGACTAGCCCGGGAGACCCAGTACTTC,CASSRRLARETQYF
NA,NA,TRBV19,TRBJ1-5,TGTGCCAGTAGTATACGGGAATATCAGCCCCAGCATTTT,CASSIREYQPQHF
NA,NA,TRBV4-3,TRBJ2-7,TGCGCCAGCAGCCAAAGGACTGGTCACGAGCAGTACTTC,CASSQRTGHEQYF
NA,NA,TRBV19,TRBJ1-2,TGTGCCAGTAGTATAGGTCAGGGAACCAACTATGGCTACACCTTC,CASSIGQGTNYGYTF
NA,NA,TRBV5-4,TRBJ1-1,TGTGCCAGCAGCTCCCAACATTTGGCGAACACTGAAGCTTTCTTT,CASSSQHLANTEAFF
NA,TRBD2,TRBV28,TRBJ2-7,TGTGCCAGCAGTCTCGGACTAGCCTTATCCTACGAGCAGTACTTC,CASSLGLALSYEQYF
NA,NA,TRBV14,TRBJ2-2,TGTGCCAGCAGCCAAGACAGTTGGGGGGAGCTGTTTTTT,CASSQDSWGELFF
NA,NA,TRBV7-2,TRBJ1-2,TGTGCCAGCAGCTTAGTGCAGGGCGGCTATGGCTACACCTTC,CASSLVQGGYGYTF
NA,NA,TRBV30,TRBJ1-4,TGTGCCTACTCGACTCTGCGTAATGAAAAACTGTTTTTT,CAYSTLRNEKLFF
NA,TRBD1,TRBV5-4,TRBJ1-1,TGTGCCAGCAGCCCCCCGGACAGGGGAGGCACTGAAGCTTTCTTT,CASSPPDRGGTEAFF
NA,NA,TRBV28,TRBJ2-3,TGTGCCAGCAGTTACAACGCGGGGAGCGCAGATACGCAGTATTTT,CASSYNAGSADTQYF
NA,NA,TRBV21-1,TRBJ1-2,TGTGCCAGCAAGCCGACAGGGAACTATGGCTACACCTTC,CASKPTGNYGYTF
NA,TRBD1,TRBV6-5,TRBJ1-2,TGTGCCAGCAGAGGACAGGGGTATTCTTATGGCTACACCTTC,CASRGQGYSYGYTF
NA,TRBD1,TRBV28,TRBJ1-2,TGTGCCAGCAGTAACACTAGACAGGGTGGCTACACCTTC,CASSNTRQGGYTF
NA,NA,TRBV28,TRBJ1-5,TGTGCCAGCAGTTTATGGGGGGGACAGCCCCAGCATTTT,CASSLWGGQPQHF
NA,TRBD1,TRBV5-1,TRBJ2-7,TGCGCCAGCAGCTTGGCTCCCGGGACAGGAATTTCCTACGAGCAGTACTTC,CASSLAPGTGISYEQYF
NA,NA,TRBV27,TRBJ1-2,TGTGCCAGCAGCCTCCGCCAGGGTGTTGGCTACACCTTC,CASSLRQGVGYTF
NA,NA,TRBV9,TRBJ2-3,TGTGCCAGCAGCGTGAGGACTACTGCAGATACGCAGTATTTT,CASSVRTTADTQYF
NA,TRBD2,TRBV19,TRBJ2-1,TGTGCCAGTAGCCCGGGGCTAGCGGGGGGTAGAGAGCAGTTCTTC,CASSPGLAGGREQFF